A selection of T cell receptor beta chains follows, all from one sample in a study. In TCRdb, the 5' RACE reads were re-called with MiXCR into one record per CDR3 protein. The sample includes around 37,000 distinct CDR3 sequences, less than 35% of them seen just once. Input material: memory CD4+ T cells sorted from a lymph node. The receptor set was obtained from a female donor with breast cancer. Each CDR3 is given with its conserved first and last residue. Each record gives: clone size, D gene, V gene, J gene, CDR3 protein, CDR3 DNA. D genes are given only for firm matches. Size values are once, few and many counts, or a class for expanded clones, and some rows have none.

>many|-|TRBV7-8|TRBJ2-3
CASSFLGSPDTQYF
TGTGCCAGCAGCTTTCTAGGGAGCCCAGATACGCAGTATTTT
>-|TRBD1|TRBV6-5|TRBJ1-4
CASSTQGAREKLFF
TGTGCCAGCAGCACACAGGGGGCGCGTGAAAAACTGTTTTTT
>-|-|TRBV7-3|TRBJ2-1
CASSNHLASYNEQFF
TGTGCCAGCAGCAACCACCTAGCTTCCTACAATGAGCAGTTCTTC
>many|TRBD1|TRBV6-1|TRBJ2-3
CASSATGTGAGDTQYF
TGTGCCAGCAGTGCAACCGGGACAGGGGCTGGGGATACGCAGTATTTT
>few|-|TRBV28|TRBJ2-6
CASSLIRAGANVLTF
TGTGCCAGCAGTTTAATCAGGGCTGGGGCCAACGTCCTGACTTTC
>few|-|TRBV28|TRBJ2-7
CASSLLRSEQYF
TGTGCCAGCTCCCTCCTCCGATCCGAGCAGTACTTC
>-|-|TRBV25-1|TRBJ1-2
CASSGGYYGYTF
TGTGCCAGCAGTGGGGGGTACTATGGCTACACCTTC
>few|TRBD2|TRBV20-1|TRBJ2-7
CSARRPSGTNEQYF
TGCAGTGCTAGACGGCCTAGCGGGACCAACGAGCAGTACTTC
>-|TRBD2|TRBV28|TRBJ2-3
CASSGAGVADTQYF
TGTGCCAGCAGTGGTGCGGGAGTGGCAGATACGCAGTATTTT
>few|-|TRBV7-3|TRBJ2-7
CASSPYAAGVYEQYF
TGTGCCAGCAGCCCCTATGCAGCGGGTGTCTACGAGCAGTACTTC
>-|TRBD1|TRBV12-3/TRBV12-4|TRBJ1-4
CASSELTGGEKLFF
TGTGCCAGCAGCGAACTGACAGGGGGAGAAAAACTGTTTTTT
>-|-|TRBV20-1|TRBJ2-2
CSTTRGLRNTGELFF
TGCAGTACTACGAGGGGACTCAGGAACACCGGGGAGCTGTTTTTT
>few|TRBD2|TRBV5-1|TRBJ2-5
CASSLSGGFVETQYF
TGCGCCAGCAGCTTGAGCGGGGGGTTCGTGGAGACCCAGTACTTC
>-|-|TRBV6-5|TRBJ1-6
CAGTAGVSSPLHF
TGTGCCGGCACTGCAGGGGTTTCTTCACCCCTCCACTTT
>-|TRBD1|TRBV4-2|TRBJ1-2
CASSPEGTGGFNGYTF
TGTGCCAGCAGCCCTGAGGGGACAGGGGGATTTAATGGCTACACCTTC
>many|TRBD2|TRBV7-9|TRBJ2-1
CASNVAGGTHEQFF
TGTGCCAGCAACGTAGCGGGGGGGACTCATGAGCAGTTCTTC
>-|TRBD2|TRBV6-5|TRBJ2-3
CASSYSSLAGGMADTQFF
TGTGCCAGCAGTTACTCGAGCCTAGCGGGGGGGATGGCAGATACGCAGTTTTTT
>-|TRBD1|TRBV9|TRBJ1-1
CASSGLTGRAEAFF
TGTGCCAGCAGCGGGCTGACAGGGCGAGCTGAAGCTTTCTTT
>-|TRBD2|TRBV6-1|TRBJ2-1
CASSQAGGRNEQFF
TGTGCCAGCAGTCAAGCGGGGGGGCGCAATGAGCAGTTCTTC
>few|TRBD1|TRBV6-5|TRBJ1-2
CASSPRGVGDYGYTF
TGTGCCAGCAGTCCCAGGGGGGTGGGAGACTATGGCTACACCTTC
>few|-|TRBV5-1|TRBJ1-2
CASSLGSETLLGYTF
TGCGCCAGCAGCTTGGGGTCAGAGACCCTTCTAGGCTACACCTTC
>few|-|TRBV12-5|TRBJ1-1
CASGPDMNTEAFF
TGTGCTAGTGGTCCAGACATGAACACTGAAGCTTTCTTT
>few|-|TRBV7-8|TRBJ2-7
CASSPADGAGYEQYF
TGTGCCAGCAGCCCGGCGGACGGTGCGGGGTACGAGCAGTACTTC
>-|-|TRBV7-2|TRBJ2-2
CASSNVQAGTGELFF
TGTGCCAGCAGCAATGTACAGGCGGGAACCGGGGAGCTGTTTTTT
>medium-sized|-|TRBV20-1|TRBJ1-5
CSATFTRGRVVQPQHF
TGCAGTGCTACCTTCACACGGGGGCGCGTTGTGCAGCCCCAGCATTTT
>-|-|TRBV6-2/TRBV6-3|TRBJ2-6
CASSYFELSGANVLTF
TGTGCCAGCAGTTACTTCGAACTCTCTGGGGCCAACGTCCTGACTTTC
>-|-|TRBV29-1|TRBJ2-1
CSVEVVRRYNEQFF
TGCAGCGTTGAAGTCGTCAGGAGGTACAATGAGCAGTTCTTC
>-|TRBD1|TRBV6-2/TRBV6-3|TRBJ1-1
CASSWGQKTTEAFF
TGTGCCAGCAGTTGGGGACAGAAAACTACTGAAGCTTTCTTT
>-|-|TRBV7-3|TRBJ2-3
CASSLSGGTDTQYF
TGTGCCAGCAGCTTATCGGGGGGCACAGATACGCAGTATTTT
>-|-|TRBV5-1|TRBJ1-4
CASSLEKADEKLFF
TGCGCCAGCAGCTTGGAAAAGGCGGATGAAAAACTGTTTTTT
>few|-|TRBV4-1|TRBJ1-1
CASSQGVQQMNTEAFF
TGCGCCAGCAGCCAAGGGGTACAGCAAATGAACACTGAAGCTTTCTTT
>-|-|TRBV12-3/TRBV12-4|TRBJ2-3
CASSGPAKTGATDTQYF
TGTGCCAGCAGTGGCCCGGCCAAAACCGGGGCCACAGATACGCAGTATTTT
>few|TRBD2|TRBV20-1|TRBJ2-1
CSALSRAGGFYNEQFF
TGCAGTGCTCTGAGTCGGGCGGGAGGGTTCTACAATGAGCAGTTCTTC
>-|-|TRBV5-1|TRBJ2-7
CASSPQGQISYEQYF
TGCGCCAGCAGCCCCCAGGGCCAGATCTCCTACGAGCAGTACTTC
>-|TRBD1|TRBV20-1|TRBJ2-7
CSARGQGAYEQYF
TGCAGTGCTAGAGGACAGGGGGCTTACGAGCAGTACTTC
>-|TRBD2|TRBV30|TRBJ2-1
CAILAGGYNEQFF
TGTGCCATCTTGGCGGGGGGATACAATGAGCAGTTCTTC
>few|-|TRBV15|TRBJ2-7
CATSRTNWPEQYF
TGTGCCACCAGCAGGACCAACTGGCCCGAGCAGTACTTC
>-|-|TRBV4-2|TRBJ2-1
CASSQPPGMHEQFF
TGTGCCAGCAGCCAGCCCCCGGGCATGCATGAGCAGTTCTTC
>-|-|TRBV6-5|TRBJ2-2
CASSYSRATGELFF
TGTGCCAGCAGTTACTCTCGGGCCACCGGGGAGCTGTTTTTT
>-|-|TRBV20-1|TRBJ2-3
CSARSGSGRGDTQYF
TGCAGTGCTCGGAGTGGGAGCGGGCGAGGAGATACGCAGTATTTT
>few|TRBD2|TRBV10-1|TRBJ2-2
CASSEWSGGSGELFF
TGCGCCAGCAGTGAGTGGTCGGGAGGGTCCGGGGAGCTGTTTTTT
>-|-|TRBV29-1|TRBJ1-1
CSPTKETEAFF
TGCAGCCCCACGAAGGAGACTGAAGCTTTCTTT